The clone carrying this T cell receptor (beta chain) was recorded only once. Trimming took 11 bases from V and 1 from J; bases not matched to a gene: 2. Germline lookup yields CDR1 SNHLY and CDR2 FYNNEI. The CDR3 is made up of 12 amino acids. The data stem from a study of blood T cell repertoires in COVID-19. The table came from immunoSEQ multiplex PCR; TCRdb's copy has only in-frame clones and leaves some out. Among tens of thousands of clones, 90% were seen once, and the ten largest hold more than 0.4%. Sequencing was performed on peripheral blood. The chain has TRBV2 and TRBJ2-3; TRBD2 matches at 8 bases. This receptor was taken from a man aged 45-60 years with COVID-19, enrolled during active disease. The CDR3: CARGGRTDTQYF. Here the CDR3 DNA reads TGTGCCCGCGGGGGGCGCACAGATACGCAGTATTTT. Using reference TRBV2 and TRBJ2-3 for the parts outside the CDR3, the full variable domain is EPEVTQTPSHQVTQMGQEVILRCVPISNHLYFYWYRQILGQKVEFLVSFYNNEISEKSEIFDDQFSVERPDGSNFTLKIRSTKLEDSAMYFCARGGRTDTQYFGPGTRLTVL.